This record concerns one T cell receptor beta chain sequence. These data come from a study of blood T cell repertoires in COVID-19. TCRdb's table, derived via immunoSEQ multiplex PCR, lists solely in-frame clones and lacks some. The sample has a few hundred thousand clones; approximately 90% are singletons. Recovery meant two consecutive negative NP/OP PCR tests, professional clearance, or resolved symptoms. Trimming took off 3 bases at V and 5 bases at J, with 10 bases between the two ends. The CDR3 is 13 amino acids. Germline CDR1 MNHNS, CDR2 SASEGT. The chain is built from TRBV6-1 and TRBJ1-1, with D possibly matching TRBD1 (5 bases). The source is a young man who had recovered from COVID-19. The specimen sequenced was PBMCs or T cells enriched from blood (not recorded which). The CDR3 DNA follows: TGTGCCAGCAGTGAGACAGCCGCGACTGAAGCTTTCTTT. Its protein product is CASSETAATEAFF.